This T cell receptor beta chain stems from a study of CD8 T cells in ankylosing spondylitis. TCRdb used MiXCR to reprocess the 5' RACE reads, holding one entry per CDR3 protein. The sample holds around 150,000 distinct CDR3 sequences; around 19% are singletons and the top ten take approximately 7.8%. This clonotype was counted ten times or more. Germline assignment: CDR1 MNHNS and CDR2 SASEGT. V dropped 7 bases and J dropped 5; count of bases not matched to a gene: 6. The CDR3 consists of 14 residues. The sequenced sample was blood, either unsorted or a sorted T cell fraction (not recorded which). V gene TRBV6-1 combines with J gene TRBJ2-3; 10 bases map to TRBD2. The TCR was taken from a male donor with ankylosing spondylitis or in good health (not recorded which). CDR3 in DNA: TGTGCCAGCAACCTAGCGGGAGTACGAGATACGCAGTATTTT. Its translation: CASNLAGVRDTQYF.